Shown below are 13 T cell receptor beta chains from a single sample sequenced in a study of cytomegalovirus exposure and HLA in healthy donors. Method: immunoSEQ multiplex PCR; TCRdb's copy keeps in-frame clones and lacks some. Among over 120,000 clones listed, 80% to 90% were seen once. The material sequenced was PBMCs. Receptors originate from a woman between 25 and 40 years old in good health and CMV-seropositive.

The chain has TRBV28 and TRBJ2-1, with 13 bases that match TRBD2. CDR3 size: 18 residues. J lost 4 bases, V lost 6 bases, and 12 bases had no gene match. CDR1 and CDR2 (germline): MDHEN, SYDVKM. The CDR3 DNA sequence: TGTGCCAGCAGACGGTGGGGACTAGCGGGACCGGGGTACAATGAGCAGTTCTTC. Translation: CASRRWGLAGPGYNEQFF.

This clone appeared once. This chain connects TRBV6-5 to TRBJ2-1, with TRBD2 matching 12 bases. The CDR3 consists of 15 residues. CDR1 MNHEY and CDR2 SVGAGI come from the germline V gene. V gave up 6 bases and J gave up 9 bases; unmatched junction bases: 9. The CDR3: CASRPTSGGLGEQFF. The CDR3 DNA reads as TGTGCCAGCAGACCTACTAGCGGGGGGCTTGGTGAGCAGTTCTTC.

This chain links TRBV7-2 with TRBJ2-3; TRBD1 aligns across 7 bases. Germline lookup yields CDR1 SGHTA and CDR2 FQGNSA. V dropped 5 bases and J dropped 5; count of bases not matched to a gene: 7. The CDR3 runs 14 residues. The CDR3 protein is CASSPQGRRDTQYF. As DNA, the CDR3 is TGTGCCAGCAGCCCACAGGGGCGTAGAGATACGCAGTATTTT.

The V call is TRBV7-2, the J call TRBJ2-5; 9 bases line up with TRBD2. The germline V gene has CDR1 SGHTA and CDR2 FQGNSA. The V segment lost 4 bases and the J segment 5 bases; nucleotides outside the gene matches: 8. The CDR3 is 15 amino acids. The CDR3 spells CASSYGLARAETQYF. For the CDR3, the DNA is TGTGCCAGCAGCTACGGACTAGCGCGGGCGGAGACCCAGTACTTC.

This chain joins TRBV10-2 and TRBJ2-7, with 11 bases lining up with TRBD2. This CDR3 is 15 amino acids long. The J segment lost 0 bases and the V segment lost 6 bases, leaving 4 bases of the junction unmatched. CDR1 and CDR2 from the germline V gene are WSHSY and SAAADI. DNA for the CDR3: TGCGCCAGCAGGCAACTAGCGGGGGCCTCCTACGAGCAGTACTTC. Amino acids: CASRQLAGASYEQYF.

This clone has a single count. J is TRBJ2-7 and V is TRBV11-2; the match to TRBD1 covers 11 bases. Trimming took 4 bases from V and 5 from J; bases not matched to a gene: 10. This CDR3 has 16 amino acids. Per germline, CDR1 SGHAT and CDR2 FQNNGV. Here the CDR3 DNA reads TGTGCCAGCAGCTCCCTCCGGACAGGGGGCTTCAACGAGCAGTACTTC. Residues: CASSSLRTGGFNEQYF.

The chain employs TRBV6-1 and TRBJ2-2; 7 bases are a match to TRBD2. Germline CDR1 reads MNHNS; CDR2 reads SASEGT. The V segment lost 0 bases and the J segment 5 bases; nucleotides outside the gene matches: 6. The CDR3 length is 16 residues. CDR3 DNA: TGTGCCAGCAGTGAAGCGTTGGGGGGGAAGACCGGGGAGCTGTTTTTT. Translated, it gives CASSEALGGKTGELFF.

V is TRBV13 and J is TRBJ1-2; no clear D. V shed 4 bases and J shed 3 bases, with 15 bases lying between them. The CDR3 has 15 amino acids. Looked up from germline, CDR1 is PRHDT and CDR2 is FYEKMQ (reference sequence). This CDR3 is CASSSQLDTDYGYTF. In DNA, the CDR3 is TGTGCCAGCAGCTCCCAACTAGACACTGACTATGGCTACACCTTC.

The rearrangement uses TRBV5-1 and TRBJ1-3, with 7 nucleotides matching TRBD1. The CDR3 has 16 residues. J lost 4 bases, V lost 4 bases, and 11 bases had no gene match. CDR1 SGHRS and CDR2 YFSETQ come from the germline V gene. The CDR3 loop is CASSQRTGVHGNTIYF. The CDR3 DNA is TGCGCCAGCAGCCAACGTACAGGGGTTCACGGAAACACCATATATTTT. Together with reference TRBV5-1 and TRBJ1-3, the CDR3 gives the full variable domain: KAGVTQTPRYLIKTRGQQVTLSCSPISGHRSVSWYQQTPGQGLQFLFEYFSETQRNKGNFPGRFSGRQFSNSRSEMNVSTLELGDSALYLCASSQRTGVHGNTIYFGEGSWLTVV.

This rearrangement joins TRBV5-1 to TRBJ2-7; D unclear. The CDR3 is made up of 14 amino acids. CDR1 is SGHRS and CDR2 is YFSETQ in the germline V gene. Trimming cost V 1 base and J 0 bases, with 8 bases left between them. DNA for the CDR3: TGCGCCAGCAGCTTGATCGGTGGCTCCTACGAGCAGTACTTC. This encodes CASSLIGGSYEQYF.

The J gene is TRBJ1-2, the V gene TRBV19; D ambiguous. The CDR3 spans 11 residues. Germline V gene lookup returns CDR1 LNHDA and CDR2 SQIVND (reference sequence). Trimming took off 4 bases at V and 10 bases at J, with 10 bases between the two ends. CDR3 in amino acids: CASSSGSDYTF. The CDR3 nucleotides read TGTGCCAGTAGTAGTGGTAGTGACTACACCTTC. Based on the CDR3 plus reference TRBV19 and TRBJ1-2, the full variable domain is DGGITQSPKYLFRKEGQNVTLSCEQNLNHDAMYWYRQDPGQGLRLIYYSQIVNDFQKGDIAEGYSVSREKKESFPLTVTSAQKNPTAFYLCASSSGSDYTFGSGTRLTVV.

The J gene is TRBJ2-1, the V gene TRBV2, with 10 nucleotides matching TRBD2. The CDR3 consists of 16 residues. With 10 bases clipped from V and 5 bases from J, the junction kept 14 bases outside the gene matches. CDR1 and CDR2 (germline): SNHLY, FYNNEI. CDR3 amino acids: CATQHSSLAGDNEQFF. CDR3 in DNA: TGTGCCACCCAGCATTCGAGCCTAGCGGGAGACAATGAGCAGTTCTTC.

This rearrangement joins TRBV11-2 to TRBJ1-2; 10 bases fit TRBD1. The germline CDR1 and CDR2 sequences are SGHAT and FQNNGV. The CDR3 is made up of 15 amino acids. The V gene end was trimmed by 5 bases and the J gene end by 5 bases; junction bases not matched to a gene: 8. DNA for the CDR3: TGTGCCAGCAGCCACCCGGGACAGGGGAGTTATGGCTACACCTTC. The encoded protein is CASSHPGQGSYGYTF. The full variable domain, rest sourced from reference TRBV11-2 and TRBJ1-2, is EAGVAQSPRYKIIEKRQSVAFWCNPISGHATLYWYQQILGQGPKLLIQFQNNGVVDDSQLPKDRFSAERLKGVDSTLKIQPAKLEDSAVYLCASSHPGQGSYGYTFGSGTRLTVV.